This T cell receptor (beta chain) appears in the sequencing data of a study of T cell changes during pregnancy in multiple sclerosis. V shed 7 bases, J shed 2 bases, and the junction held 8 bases outside the gene matches. CDR1 SEHNR and CDR2 FQNEAQ come from the germline V gene (reference sequence). The CDR3 loop spans 14 amino acids. The table came from immunoSEQ multiplex PCR; TCRdb's copy has only in-frame clones and leaves some out. The profile shows around 53,000 clones, around 90% of them singletons. The sample in question was CD8+ T cells from peripheral blood mononuclear cells, obtained before pregnancy. V usage is TRBV7-9 and J usage is TRBJ2-7, with 7 nucleotides matching TRBD1. The source is a female donor with multiple sclerosis, enrolled in a pregnancy study. Here the CDR3 DNA reads TGTGCCAGCAACCTAAACAGGGGACCCTACGAGCAGTACTTC. Its protein is CASNLNRGPYEQYF.